Listed below are T cell receptor beta chains from one sample, sequenced in a study of T-cell memory formation after mild COVID-19. MiXCR was run by TCRdb on the 5' RACE reads, yielding one entry per CDR3 protein. The table includes some 350,000 distinct CDR3 sequences, more than 15% detected once. Sequenced input: PBMCs or a T cell subset sorted from them (not recorded which). These receptors were taken from a man between 18 and 35 years old who had mild COVID-19 (a few samples of this study predate the infection). Cell type and time point are not known. The CDR3 runs from the conserved cysteine through the conserved F or W. The order of the fields is V gene, clone size, J gene, D gene, CDR3 DNA, CDR3 protein. D genes are given only for firm matches. Clone size, where shown, is once, few, many, or a class for clones that have expanded.

TRBV6-2/TRBV6-3,few,TRBJ2-5,.,TGTGCCAGCAGTTACCCAGGCCGCCAAGAGACCCAGTACTTC,CASSYPGRQETQYF
TRBV18,few,TRBJ2-7,.,TGTGCCAGCTCCACCGGGGGATACTACGAGCAGTACTTC,CASSTGGYYEQYF
TRBV12-3/TRBV12-4,.,TRBJ1-2,TRBD1,TGTGCCAGCAGCCCGGGACAGTTGAATGGCTACACCTTC,CASSPGQLNGYTF
TRBV7-8,many,TRBJ1-2,TRBD1,TGTGCCAGCAGCCGACAGTCAGGGGGCGATGGCTACACCTTC,CASSRQSGGDGYTF
TRBV20-1,few,TRBJ2-5,TRBD2,TGCAGTCTCAGCGGGGGACCCCGGGAGACCCAGTACTTC,CSLSGGPRETQYF
TRBV7-2,few,TRBJ1-5,.,TGTGCCAGCACGGCGGACATTAATCAGCCCCAGCATTTT,CASTADINQPQHF
TRBV11-2,few,TRBJ2-2,.,TGTGCCAGCAGCTTAGCAAACGGGGAGCTGTTTTTT,CASSLANGELFF
TRBV27,once,TRBJ1-1,TRBD1,TGTGCCAGCAGTTCGACAGGGATAACGAACACTGAAGCTTTCTTT,CASSSTGITNTEAFF
TRBV9,few,TRBJ1-6,.,TGTGCCAGCAGCGAGGGGACATTGAATTCACCCCTCCACTTT,CASSEGTLNSPLHF
TRBV7-9,few,TRBJ2-7,.,TGTGCCAGCAGCTTAGAGATTTGGGCAGGTAGCTCCTACGAGCAGTACTTC,CASSLEIWAGSSYEQYF
TRBV6-5,many,TRBJ1-1,TRBD1,TGTGCCAGCAGTTACCGGACAGGGGGCGGCACTGAAGCTTTCTTT,CASSYRTGGGTEAFF
TRBV3-1,.,TRBJ2-2,.,TGTGCCAGCAGGCTAGGGCGCACCGGGGAGCTGTTTTTT,CASRLGRTGELFF
TRBV20-1,few,TRBJ1-6,TRBD1,TGCAGTGCCGCGGTGAAACAGGGGCTCTATTCACCCCTCCACTTT,CSAAVKQGLYSPLHF
TRBV4-1,many,TRBJ1-2,.,TGCGCCAGCAGCCAAGCCGGGGGAGGCTACACCTTC,CASSQAGGGYTF
TRBV27,few,TRBJ1-1,.,TGTGCCAGCAGTTCCCCGGGGGGGTACACTGAAGCTTTCTTT,CASSSPGGYTEAFF
TRBV5-5,.,TRBJ2-7,TRBD1,TGTGCCAGCAGCTTGGCAGAGGGACAGGGGATGTTGGAGCAGTACTTC,CASSLAEGQGMLEQYF
TRBV20-1,many,TRBJ2-1,TRBD1,TGCAGTGCACAACCGGGACAGGGCTACAATGAGCAGTTCTTC,CSAQPGQGYNEQFF
TRBV29-1,.,TRBJ1-1,.,TGCAGCGTGAATACAGGGAACACTGAAGCTTTCTTT,CSVNTGNTEAFF
TRBV6-5,.,TRBJ2-1,TRBD2,TGTGCCAGCAGTTACGAGGGGACTAGCTCCTACAATGAGCAGTTCTTC,CASSYEGTSSYNEQFF
TRBV5-1,few,TRBJ2-3,.,TGCGCCAGCAGCTTCTCGTCAGATACGCAGTATTTT,CASSFSSDTQYF
TRBV19,few,TRBJ2-1,.,TGTGCCAGTAGTATAGGTCCGCGGACCTCGGGGCGTGAGCAGTTCTTC,CASSIGPRTSGREQFF
TRBV12-3/TRBV12-4,.,TRBJ2-1,.,TGTGCCAGCAGTCCACAAGTAGGAGGGACCTACAATGAGCAGTTCTTC,CASSPQVGGTYNEQFF
TRBV15,.,TRBJ2-2,.,TGTGCCACCAGTACCGATGCTCGGGGGTTAGGGGTGCTGTTTTTT,CATSTDARGLGVLFF
TRBV3-1,many,TRBJ2-2,.,TGTGCCAGCAGCCAACACACCGGGGAGCTGTTTTTT,CASSQHTGELFF
TRBV20-1,few,TRBJ2-2,.,TGCAGTGCTCCCCCACCCTGGAGCGGGGAGCTGTTTTTT,CSAPPPWSGELFF